This T cell receptor beta chain was found in a study of cytomegalovirus exposure and HLA in healthy donors. PCR primers comprised 60 Vbeta and 13 Jbeta primers. Assay: immunoSEQ multiplex PCR; the TCRdb copy retains only in-frame clones and omits some. The table has 100,000 to 150,000 clones, roughly 80% seen once. The CDR3 runs to 15 residues. The germline V gene has CDR1 SGHVS and CDR2 FNYEAQ. Trimming removed 1 base from V and 2 bases from J, with 12 bases in between. Turning to this clone: Antigen specificity is unknown.

These donors, healthy bone marrow donors, were studied. Study conclusions and caveats: Later work associated roughly 15,000 TCR beta sequences with HLA alleles at 0.05 false discovery rate. Previous analysis showed most TCR beta V segments were productive about 90% or about 30% of the time. Clonal expansion was found to be greater in HLA-associated TCR beta chains than in equally common others in a later analysis.

The chain links TRBV7-6 to TRBJ2-7; the D gene is possibly TRBD1 (5 bases). Sequenced input: PBMCs. The origin of this receptor is a man younger than 35 in good health and CMV-seropositive. The CDR3 DNA is TGTGCCAGCAGCTTAGGGTCGCAGGGTACCTACGAGCAGTACTTC. It is translated as CASSLGSQGTYEQYF.